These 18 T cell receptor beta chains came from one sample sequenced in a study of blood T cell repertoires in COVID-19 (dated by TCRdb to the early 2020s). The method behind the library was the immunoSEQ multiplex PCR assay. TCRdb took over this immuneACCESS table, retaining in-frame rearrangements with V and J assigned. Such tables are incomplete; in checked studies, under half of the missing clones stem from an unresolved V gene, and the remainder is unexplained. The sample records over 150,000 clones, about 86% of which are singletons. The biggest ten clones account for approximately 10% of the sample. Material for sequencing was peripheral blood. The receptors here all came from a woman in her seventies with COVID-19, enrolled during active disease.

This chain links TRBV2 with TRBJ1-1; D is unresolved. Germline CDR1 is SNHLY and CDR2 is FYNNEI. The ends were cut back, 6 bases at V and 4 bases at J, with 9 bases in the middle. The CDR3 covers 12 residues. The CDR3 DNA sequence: TGTGCCAGCAGGGGCTTGGGCACTGAAGCTTTCTTT. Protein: CASRGLGTEAFF.

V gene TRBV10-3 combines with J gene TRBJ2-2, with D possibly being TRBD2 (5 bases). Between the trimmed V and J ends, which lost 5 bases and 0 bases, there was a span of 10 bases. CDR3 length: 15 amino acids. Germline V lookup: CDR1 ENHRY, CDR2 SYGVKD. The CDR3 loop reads CAISQTGSNTGELFF. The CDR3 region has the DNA TGTGCCATCAGTCAAACGGGGTCGAACACCGGGGAGCTGTTTTTT.

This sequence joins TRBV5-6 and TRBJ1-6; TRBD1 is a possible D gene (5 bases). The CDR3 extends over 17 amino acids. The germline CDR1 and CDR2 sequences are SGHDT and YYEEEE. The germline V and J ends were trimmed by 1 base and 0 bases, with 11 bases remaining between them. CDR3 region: CASSLPGLSSYNSPLHF. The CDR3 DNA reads TGTGCCAGCAGCTTGCCGGGACTGAGCTCCTATAATTCACCCCTCCACTTT. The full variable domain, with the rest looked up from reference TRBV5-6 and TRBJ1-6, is DAGVTQSPTHLIKTRGQQVTLRCSPKSGHDTVSWYQQALGQGPQFIFQYYEEEERQRGNFPDRFSGHQFPNYSSELNVNALLLGDSALYLCASSLPGLSSYNSPLHFGNGTRLTVT.

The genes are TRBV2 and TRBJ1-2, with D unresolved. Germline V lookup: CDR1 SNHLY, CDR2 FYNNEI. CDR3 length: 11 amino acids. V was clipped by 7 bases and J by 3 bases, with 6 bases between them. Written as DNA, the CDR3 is TGTGCCAGCATTTTAGACTATGGCTACACCTTC. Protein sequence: CASILDYGYTF.

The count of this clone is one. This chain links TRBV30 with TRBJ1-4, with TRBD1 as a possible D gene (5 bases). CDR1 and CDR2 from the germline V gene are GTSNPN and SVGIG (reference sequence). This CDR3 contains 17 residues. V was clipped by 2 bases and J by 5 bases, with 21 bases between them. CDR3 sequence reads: CAWSSKERGTQNEKLFF. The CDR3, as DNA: TGTGCCTGGAGTTCTAAGGAGCGGGGGACCCAGAATGAAAAACTGTTTTTT.

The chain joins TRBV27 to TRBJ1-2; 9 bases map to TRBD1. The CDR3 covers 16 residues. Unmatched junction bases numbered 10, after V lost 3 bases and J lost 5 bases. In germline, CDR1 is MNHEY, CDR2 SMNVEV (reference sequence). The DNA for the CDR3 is TGTGCCAGCAGTTTCAAAACACAGGGGGCCGTTTATGGCTACACCTTC. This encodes CASSFKTQGAVYGYTF.

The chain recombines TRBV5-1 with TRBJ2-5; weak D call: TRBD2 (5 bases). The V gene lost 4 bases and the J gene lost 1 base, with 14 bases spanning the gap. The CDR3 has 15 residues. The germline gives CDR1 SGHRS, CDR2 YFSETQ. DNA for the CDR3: TGCGCCAGCAGCCCACGCACGGACTCCCAAGAGACCCAGTACTTC. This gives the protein CASSPRTDSQETQYF.

The chain's CDR3 is CASSFSERGPYNEQFF. The DNA for the CDR3 is TGCGCCAGCAGCTTTTCTGAGCGGGGGCCGTACAATGAGCAGTTCTTC. The chain links TRBV5-1 to TRBJ2-1, with 8 nucleotides matching TRBD2. The V and J ends lost 2 bases and 4 bases, in that order; junction bases with no gene match: 8. CDR3 size: 16 residues. Germline V gene data show CDR1 as SGHRS and CDR2 as YFSETQ.

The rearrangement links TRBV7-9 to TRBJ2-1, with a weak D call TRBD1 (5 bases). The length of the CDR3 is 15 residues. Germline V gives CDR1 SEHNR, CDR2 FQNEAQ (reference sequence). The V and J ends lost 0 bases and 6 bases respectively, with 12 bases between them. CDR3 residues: CASSLALGRANEQFF. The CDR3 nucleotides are TGTGCCAGCAGCTTAGCCCTCGGCAGGGCCAATGAGCAGTTCTTC.

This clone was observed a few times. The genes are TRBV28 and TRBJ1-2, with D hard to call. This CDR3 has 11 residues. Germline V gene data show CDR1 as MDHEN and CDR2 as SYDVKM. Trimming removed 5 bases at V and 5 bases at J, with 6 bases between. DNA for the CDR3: TGTGCCAGCAGTCGCGATTATGGCTACACCTTC. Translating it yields CASSRDYGYTF.

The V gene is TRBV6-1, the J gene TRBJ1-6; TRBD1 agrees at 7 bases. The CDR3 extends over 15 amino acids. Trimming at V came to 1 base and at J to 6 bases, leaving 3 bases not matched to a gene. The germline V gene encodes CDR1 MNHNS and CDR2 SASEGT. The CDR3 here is CASSEGTGINSPLHF. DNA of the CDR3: TGTGCCAGCAGTGAAGGGACAGGAATTAATTCACCCCTCCACTTT.

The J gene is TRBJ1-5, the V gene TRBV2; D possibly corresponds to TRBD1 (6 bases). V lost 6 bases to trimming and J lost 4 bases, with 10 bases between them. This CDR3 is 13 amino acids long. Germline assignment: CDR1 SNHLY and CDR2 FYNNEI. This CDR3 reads CASRPRGNQPQHF. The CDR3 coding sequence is TGTGCCAGCAGGCCAAGGGGGAATCAGCCCCAGCATTTT.

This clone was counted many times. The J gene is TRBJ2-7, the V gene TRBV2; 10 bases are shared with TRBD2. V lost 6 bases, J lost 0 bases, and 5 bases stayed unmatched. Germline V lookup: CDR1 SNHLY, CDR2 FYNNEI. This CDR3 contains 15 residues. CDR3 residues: CASRVSGGSSYEQYF. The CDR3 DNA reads TGTGCCAGCAGAGTTAGCGGGGGGTCCTCCTACGAGCAGTACTTC.

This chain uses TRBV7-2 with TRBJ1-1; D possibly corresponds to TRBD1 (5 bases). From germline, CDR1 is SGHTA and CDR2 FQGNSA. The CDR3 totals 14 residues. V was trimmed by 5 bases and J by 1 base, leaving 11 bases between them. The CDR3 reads CASSPGSQNTEAFF. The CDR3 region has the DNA TGTGCCAGCAGCCCAGGGTCCCAGAACACTGAAGCTTTCTTT.

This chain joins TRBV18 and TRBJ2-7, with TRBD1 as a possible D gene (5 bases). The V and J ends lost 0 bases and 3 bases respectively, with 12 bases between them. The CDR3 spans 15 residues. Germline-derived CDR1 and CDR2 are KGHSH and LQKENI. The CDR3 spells CASSPPVSGNYEQYF. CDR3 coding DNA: TGTGCCAGCTCACCACCGGTATCAGGGAACTACGAGCAGTACTTC.

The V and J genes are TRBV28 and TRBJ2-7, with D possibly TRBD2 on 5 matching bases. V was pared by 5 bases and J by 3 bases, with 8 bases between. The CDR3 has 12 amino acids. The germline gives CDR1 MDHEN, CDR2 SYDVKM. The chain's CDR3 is CASSPRGYEQYF. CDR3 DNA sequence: TGTGCCAGCAGTCCTCGGGGCTACGAGCAGTACTTC.

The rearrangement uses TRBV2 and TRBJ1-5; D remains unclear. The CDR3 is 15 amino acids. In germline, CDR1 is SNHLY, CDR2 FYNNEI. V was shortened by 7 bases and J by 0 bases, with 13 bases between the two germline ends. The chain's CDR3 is CASTRVSTSNQPQHF. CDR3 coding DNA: TGTGCCAGCACGAGGGTATCCACTAGCAATCAGCCCCAGCATTTT.

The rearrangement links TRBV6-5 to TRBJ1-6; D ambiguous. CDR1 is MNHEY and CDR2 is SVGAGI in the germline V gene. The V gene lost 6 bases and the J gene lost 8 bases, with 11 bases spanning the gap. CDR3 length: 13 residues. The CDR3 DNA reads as TGTGCCAGCAGGCAGGACGGGGATTCACCCCTCCACTTT. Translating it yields CASRQDGDSPLHF.